Given below is one T cell receptor beta chain in context. The entry originates in a study of control samples from healthy donors and cancer patients. Libraries were prepared by immunoSEQ multiplex PCR; TCRdb keeps only in-frame clonotypes and omits some of them. The sample includes 60,000 or so clones, roughly 86% of them seen just once. The CDR3 covers 14 residues. Germline CDR1 and CDR2: MNHEY and SVGAGI. With 7 bases clipped from V and 4 bases from J, the junction kept 5 bases outside the gene matches. This rearrangement joins TRBV6-5 to TRBJ2-7; 12 bases are a match to TRBD2. The sequencing sample was made of blood. The clonotype was recovered from a man aged 50-59 years in good health. The CDR3, as DNA: TGTGCCAGCACCCTGACTAGCGGGAGTTACGAGCAGTACTTC. As protein: CASTLTSGSYEQYF.